Shown below are 22 T cell receptor beta chains from a single sample sequenced in a study of neoadjuvant anti-PD-1 for oral cavity cancer. Some clones are missing from TCRdb's copy, which holds only in-frame ones; the method was immunoSEQ multiplex PCR. The repertoire includes thousands of clones, about 46% of them detected once, and roughly 30% sits in the top ten. The sequencing here drew on tumor tissue, taken before nivolumab (anti-PD-1) treatment. The receptors were sampled from a person aged 40 to 85 with oral cavity squamous cell carcinoma.

The chain recombines TRBV19 with TRBJ1-5; tentative D call: TRBD1 (5 bases). CDR3 size: 15 residues. Germline CDR1 LNHDA, CDR2 SQIVND (reference sequence). The germline V and J ends were trimmed by 7 bases and 4 bases, with 17 bases remaining between them. CDR3 residues: CASMEGLGENQPQHF. The CDR3 region has the DNA TGTGCCAGTATGGAGGGTTTGGGGGAAAATCAGCCCCAGCATTTT.

The chain carries TRBV9 and TRBJ2-2; 14 bases are a match to TRBD2. Germline assignment: CDR1 SGDLS and CDR2 YYNGEE. After removal of 4 bases from V and 5 bases from J, the junction contained 7 bases not matched to a gene. The CDR3 spans 17 residues. This CDR3 reads CASSFSTSGGATGELFF. The CDR3 nucleotides read TGTGCCAGCAGCTTTTCGACTAGCGGGGGGGCGACCGGGGAGCTGTTTTTT.

This clone is labeled medium-sized (0.01 to 0.1%). This chain connects TRBV6-1 to TRBJ1-2, with D possibly TRBD1 on 6 matching bases. V was trimmed by 3 bases and J by 4 bases, leaving 15 bases between them. Germline CDR1 MNHNS, CDR2 SASEGT. CDR3 length: 15 residues. CDR3 protein: CASSEARGDTYGYTF. Written as DNA, the CDR3 is TGTGCCAGCAGTGAGGCCAGGGGCGATACCTATGGCTACACCTTC.

The V call is TRBV19, the J call TRBJ1-5; D gene uncertain. Germline V gene sequence: CDR1 LNHDA, CDR2 SQIVND (reference sequence). The CDR3 extends over 13 amino acids. The V and J ends lost 10 bases and 4 bases respectively, with 14 bases between them. This CDR3 is CATQFGGNQPQHF. Written as DNA, the CDR3 is TGTGCCACCCAATTCGGAGGGAATCAGCCCCAGCATTTT.

V usage is TRBV27 and J usage is TRBJ1-5, with no clear D. The CDR3 totals 14 residues. Germline CDR1 MNHEY, CDR2 SMNVEV (reference sequence). Trimming took 5 bases from V and 0 from J, leaving 8 bases between them. Here the CDR3 reads CASSGLYSNQPQHF. CDR3 DNA: TGTGCCAGCAGTGGACTATATAGCAATCAGCCCCAGCATTTT.

This clone was counted a few times. The rearrangement uses TRBV2 and TRBJ1-1; D gene unclear. The CDR3 extends over 11 amino acids. Germline V gene sequence: CDR1 SNHLY, CDR2 FYNNEI. Trimming stripped 4 bases from V and 8 bases from J, with 8 bases between. The CDR3 DNA follows: TGTGCCAGCAGTGTCTTGGTGGAAGCTTTCTTT. Its translation is CASSVLVEAFF.

This clone was counted once. The chain carries TRBV11-3 and TRBJ2-1; the D is unclear. This CDR3 comprises 16 residues. V was pared by 2 bases and J by 5 bases, with 16 bases between. The germline gives CDR1 SGHNT, CDR2 YENEEA. The CDR3 sequence is CASSLRGSPNHNEQFF. The CDR3 DNA sequence: TGTGCCAGCAGCTTAAGAGGCTCGCCAAACCACAATGAGCAGTTCTTC.

The chain joins TRBV9 to TRBJ2-3; D gene ambiguous. Trimming removed 2 bases at V and 2 bases at J, with 6 bases between. The CDR3 length is 13 residues. Germline V CDR1 and CDR2: SGDLS, YYNGEE. CDR3 region: CASSVQITDTQYF. For the CDR3, the DNA is TGTGCCAGCAGCGTCCAAATCACAGATACGCAGTATTTT.

The rearrangement joins TRBV6-5 to TRBJ1-2; D gene unclear. Per the germline V gene, CDR1 is MNHEY and CDR2 is SVGAGI. CDR3 length: 14 amino acids. The germline V and J ends were trimmed by 2 bases and 4 bases, with 11 bases remaining between them. Here the CDR3 reads CASSYGPNSYGYTF. The CDR3 DNA reads TGTGCCAGCAGTTACGGACCCAACAGCTATGGCTACACCTTC.

The V gene is TRBV5-1, the J gene TRBJ2-2, with 10 bases that match TRBD2. The V gene's germline CDR1 is SGHRS and CDR2 YFSETQ. V trimming: 6 bases; J trimming: 0 bases; junction bases outside the gene matches: 5. The CDR3 runs to 16 residues. The CDR3 region has the DNA TGCGCCAGCAATCCTAGCGGGGGACCGAACACCGGGGAGCTGTTTTTT. Its protein product is CASNPSGGPNTGELFF.

The chain joins TRBV4-1 to TRBJ2-3, with 12 bases that match TRBD2. CDR3 length: 16 amino acids. V was clipped by 0 bases and J by 5 bases; unmatched bases: 3. Per germline, CDR1 MGHRA and CDR2 YSYEKL. The DNA of the CDR3 is TGCGCCAGCAGCCAAGAGTTACTAGCGGGGGGAGATACGCAGTATTTT. It is translated as CASSQELLAGGDTQYF.

Sample share makes this clone large (0.1 to 1%). The chain combines TRBV5-4 with TRBJ1-1, with D perhaps matching TRBD1 (6 bases). The CDR3 consists of 14 residues. Looked up from germline, CDR1 is SGHNT and CDR2 is YYREEE (reference sequence). V lost 4 bases, J lost 4 bases, and 14 bases lay in between. This CDR3 is CASSQTGGGTEAFF. The CDR3 region has the DNA TGTGCCAGCAGCCAGACAGGAGGGGGCACTGAAGCTTTCTTT.

The chain uses TRBV7-6 and TRBJ2-5, with 8 positions matching TRBD1. V shed 8 bases and J 3 bases; nucleotides not matched to a gene: 17. The CDR3 has 17 residues. CDR1 and CDR2 from the germline V gene are SGHVS and FNYEAQ. The CDR3 spells CASGFPKQGGTEETQYF. The DNA of the CDR3 is TGTGCCAGCGGGTTCCCCAAACAGGGGGGCACTGAAGAGACCCAGTACTTC. The full variable domain, its missing parts supplied by reference TRBV7-6 and TRBJ2-5, is GAGVSQSPRYKVTKRGQDVALRCDPISGHVSLYWYRQALGQGPEFLTYFNYEAQQDKSGLPNDRFSAERPEGSISTLTIQRTEQRDSAMYRCASGFPKQGGTEETQYFGPGTRLLVL.

This clone was counted only a few times. The V gene is TRBV7-8, the J gene TRBJ2-7; the D call may be TRBD1 or TRBD2 (5 bases each). The germline V gene has CDR1 SGHVS and CDR2 FQNEAQ. The CDR3 runs to 13 residues. The V end was cut by 5 bases, the J end by 9 bases, with 17 bases between. For the CDR3, the DNA is TGTGCCAGCAGCGGATTGAATCGGGACCTGCAGTACTTC. As protein: CASSGLNRDLQYF.

This clone turned up a few times. The chain joins TRBV5-6 to TRBJ1-2; D remains ambiguous. Trimming stripped 5 bases from V and 3 bases from J, with 17 bases between. Germline CDR1 reads SGHDT; CDR2 reads YYEEEE. This CDR3 comprises 15 residues. The CDR3 DNA sequence: TGTGCCAGCAGAATCACCACCCAGGTGGACTATGGCTACACCTTC. This sequence encodes CASRITTQVDYGYTF.

The chain employs TRBV6-6 and TRBJ2-5; 12 nucleotides agree with TRBD2. Trimming at V came to 0 bases and at J to 9 bases, leaving 2 bases not matched to a gene. The CDR3 runs 14 residues. Germline-derived CDR1 and CDR2 are MNHNY and SVGAGI (reference sequence). The CDR3 sequence is CASSYSGLAGAQYF. CDR3 DNA sequence: TGTGCCAGCAGTTACTCGGGACTAGCGGGTGCCCAGTACTTC.

This chain links TRBV25-1 with TRBJ2-5; possibly TRBD1 for D (5 bases). The CDR3 extends over 15 amino acids. The germline V gene has CDR1 MGHDK and CDR2 SYGVNS. V was pared by 1 base and J by 4 bases, with 13 bases between. The CDR3 loop is CASSEWEQDPETQYF. In nucleotides, the CDR3 is TGTGCCAGCAGTGAATGGGAACAGGACCCAGAGACCCAGTACTTC.

This chain joins TRBV5-4 and TRBJ1-1; TRBD1 is a possible D gene (6 bases). V lost 4 bases and J 1 base, leaving 17 bases between the germline ends. The CDR3 has 16 amino acids. From germline, CDR1 is SGHNT and CDR2 YYREEE (reference sequence). The CDR3, as DNA: TGTGCCAGCAGCCGAGAGAACAGGGAATCGAACACTGAAGCTTTCTTT. Protein product: CASSRENRESNTEAFF.

With regard to this clone: A junction boundary mismatches the germline segment, possibly from a read error. The chain joins TRBV10-3 to TRBJ2-5; the match to TRBD2 covers 8 bases. This CDR3 is built from 14 residues. CDR1 is ENHRY and CDR2 is SYGVKD in the germline V gene. CDR3 in DNA: TGTGCCATCCGTGACGGGGGGGCCTTGGAGACCCAGTACTTC. Protein: CAIRDGGALETQYF.

The rearrangement links TRBV9 to TRBJ2-5; 12 bases agree with TRBD2. This CDR3 is built from 18 residues. Germline CDR1 SGDLS, CDR2 YYNGEE. With V trimmed by 4 bases and J by 1 base, 11 bases remained unmatched. The CDR3 DNA reads TGTGCCAGCAGCCCTCTCGCTAGCGGGGGGGTCTCCCAAGAGACCCAGTACTTC. This translates into CASSPLASGGVSQETQYF.

The sample holds a few counts of this clone. The chain joins TRBV5-1 to TRBJ2-5; no firm D call. The CDR3 has 14 residues. V gave up 4 bases and J gave up 4 bases, with 14 bases separating them. Germline CDR1 is SGHRS and CDR2 is YFSETQ. The CDR3 DNA is TGCGCCAGCAGCCCATTTCTGGAAGGAGAGACCCAGTACTTC. It translates to CASSPFLEGETQYF.

The chain links TRBV4-1 to TRBJ1-2, with 7 bases that match TRBD1. There are 15 residues in the CDR3. The J segment lost 0 bases and the V segment lost 4 bases, leaving 5 bases of the junction unmatched. The germline V gene has CDR1 MGHRA and CDR2 YSYEKL. The CDR3 DNA is TGCGCCAGCAGCCCAGAAGGGGGCGCTAACTATGGCTACACCTTC. Its protein product is CASSPEGGANYGYTF.